This T cell receptor (beta chain) was captured by sequencing in a study of T-cell memory formation after mild COVID-19. MiXCR, run by TCRdb on the 5' RACE reads, gives a single entry per CDR3 protein. This table holds fewer than 350,000 distinct CDR3 sequences, 13% to 15% found once. Trimming pared 3 bases from V and 0 bases from J, leaving 12 bases between. Germline V gene lookup returns CDR1 LGHNA and CDR2 YSLEER. The CDR3 is 15 amino acids. The sequence derives from a man aged 18 to 35 who had mild COVID-19 (a few samples of this study predate the infection). Cell type and time point are not known. Material for sequencing was PBMCs or a T cell subset sorted from them (not recorded which). The genes are TRBV4-3 and TRBJ2-7; D might be TRBD2 (5 bases). The CDR3 loop reads CASSQLATSSYEQYF. CDR3 nucleotide sequence: TGCGCCAGCAGCCAGCTAGCTACGAGCTCCTACGAGCAGTACTTC.